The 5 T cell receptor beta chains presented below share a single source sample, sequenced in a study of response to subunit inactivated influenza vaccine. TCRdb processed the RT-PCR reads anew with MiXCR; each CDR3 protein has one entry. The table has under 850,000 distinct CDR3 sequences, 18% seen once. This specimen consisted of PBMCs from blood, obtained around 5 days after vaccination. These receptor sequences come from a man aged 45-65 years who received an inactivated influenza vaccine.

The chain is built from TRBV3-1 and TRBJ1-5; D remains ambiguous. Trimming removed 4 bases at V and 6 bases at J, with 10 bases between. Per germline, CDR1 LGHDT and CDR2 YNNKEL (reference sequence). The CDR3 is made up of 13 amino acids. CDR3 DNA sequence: TGTGCCAGCAGCCCGATGGTTGGTCAGCCCCAGCATTTT. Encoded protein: CASSPMVGQPQHF.

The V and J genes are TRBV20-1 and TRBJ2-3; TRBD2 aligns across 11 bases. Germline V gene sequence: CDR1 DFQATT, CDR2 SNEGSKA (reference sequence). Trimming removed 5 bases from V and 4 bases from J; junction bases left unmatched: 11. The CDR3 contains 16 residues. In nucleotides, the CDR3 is TGCAGTGCTGGGGGACTAGCGGCCCTCACGGCAGATACGCAGTATTTT. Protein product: CSAGGLAALTADTQYF.

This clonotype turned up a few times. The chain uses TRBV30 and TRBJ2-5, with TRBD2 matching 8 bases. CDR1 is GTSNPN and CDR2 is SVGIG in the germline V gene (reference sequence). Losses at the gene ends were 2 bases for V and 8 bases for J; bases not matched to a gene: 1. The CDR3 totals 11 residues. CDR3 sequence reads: CAWSSGRTQYF. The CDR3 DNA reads TGTGCCTGGAGTAGCGGGAGAACCCAGTACTTC.

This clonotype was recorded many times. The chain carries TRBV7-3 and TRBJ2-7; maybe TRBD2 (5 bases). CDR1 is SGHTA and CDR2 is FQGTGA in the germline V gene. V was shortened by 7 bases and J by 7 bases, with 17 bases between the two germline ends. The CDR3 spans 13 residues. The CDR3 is CASISRSSGEQYF. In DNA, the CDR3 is TGTGCCAGCATCTCACGGAGTTCGGGGGAGCAGTACTTC.

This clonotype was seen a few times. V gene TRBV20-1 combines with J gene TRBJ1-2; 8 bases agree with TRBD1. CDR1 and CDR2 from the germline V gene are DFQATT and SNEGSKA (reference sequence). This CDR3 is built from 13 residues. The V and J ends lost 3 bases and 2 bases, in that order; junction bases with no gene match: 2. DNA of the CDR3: TGCAGTGCTAGCACAGGGGGGAACTATGGCTACACCTTC. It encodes CSASTGGNYGYTF.